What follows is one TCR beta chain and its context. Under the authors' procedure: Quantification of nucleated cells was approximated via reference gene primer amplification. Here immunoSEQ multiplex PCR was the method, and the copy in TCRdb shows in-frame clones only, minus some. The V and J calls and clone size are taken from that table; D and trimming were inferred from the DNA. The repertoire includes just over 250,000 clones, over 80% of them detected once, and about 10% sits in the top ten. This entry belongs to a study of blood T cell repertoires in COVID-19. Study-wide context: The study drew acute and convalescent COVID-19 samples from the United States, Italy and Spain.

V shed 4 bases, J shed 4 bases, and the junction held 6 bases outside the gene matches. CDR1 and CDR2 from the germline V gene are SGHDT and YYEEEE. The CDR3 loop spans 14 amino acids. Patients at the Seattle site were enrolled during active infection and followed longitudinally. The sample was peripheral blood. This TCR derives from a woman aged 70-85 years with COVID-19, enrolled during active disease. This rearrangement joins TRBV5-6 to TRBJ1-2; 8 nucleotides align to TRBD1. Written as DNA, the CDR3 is TGTGCCAGCAGCCCCCTCGACAGGGGCTATGGCTACACCTTC. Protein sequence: CASSPLDRGYGYTF.